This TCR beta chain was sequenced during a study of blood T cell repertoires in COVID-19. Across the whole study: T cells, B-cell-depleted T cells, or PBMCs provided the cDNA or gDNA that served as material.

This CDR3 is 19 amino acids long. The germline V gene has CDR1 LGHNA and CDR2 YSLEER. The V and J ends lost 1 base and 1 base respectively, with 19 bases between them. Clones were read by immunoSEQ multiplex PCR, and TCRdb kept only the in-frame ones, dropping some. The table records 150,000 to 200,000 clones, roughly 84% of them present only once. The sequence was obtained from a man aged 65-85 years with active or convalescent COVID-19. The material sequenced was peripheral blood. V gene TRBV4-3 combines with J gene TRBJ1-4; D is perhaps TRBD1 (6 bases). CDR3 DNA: TGCGCCAGCAGCCAAGTGAGGGCTTTGGGGGCGAAAACTAATGAAAAACTGTTTTTT. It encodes CASSQVRALGAKTNEKLFF.